These T cell receptor beta chains were read from a single sample in a study of cytomegalovirus exposure and HLA in healthy donors. TCRdb's copy holds only in-frame clones and misses some; the assay was immunoSEQ multiplex PCR. Counted here are fewer than 300,000 clones, 80% occurring once; the ten biggest clones make up 0.3%. Sequencing input: PBMCs. Source of these receptors: a girl aged 2 to 9 in good health and CMV-seronegative. Both conserved end residues are trimmed from each CDR3. Each record gives: J gene, D gene, V gene, CDR3 protein. D genes are given only for firm matches.

TRBJ1-1	TRBD1	TRBV2	ANGTGGTEAF
TRBJ2-2	TRBD1	TRBV7-3	ASGTDRAKNTGELF
TRBJ1-5	NA	TRBV7-9	ASSLTPDGQSQH
TRBJ2-7	NA	TRBV30	AWRRTVSSYEQY
TRBJ2-6	NA	TRBV19	AKNKARGSLSGANVLT
TRBJ2-7	TRBD2	TRBV6-5	ASRVAGGYYEQY
TRBJ1-1	NA	TRBV18	ASSPQRSAGMNTEAF
TRBJ1-1	TRBD1	TRBV2	ASRRTGRRTEAF
TRBJ2-5	TRBD1	TRBV5-4	ASSLLTGRLETQY
TRBJ1-5	TRBD1	TRBV11-2	ASSLGDRDNQPQH
TRBJ1-2	NA	TRBV28	ASSLRLDTGTSYGYT
TRBJ2-7	TRBD1	TRBV2	ASSEGQGASNEQY
TRBJ1-4	NA	TRBV5-1	ASSFSKRINEKLF
TRBJ1-2	NA	TRBV15	ATSKQTGYT